This T cell receptor beta chain was recorded in a study of T cell repertoires in cytomegalovirus infection. Study-wide context: Matching HLA type and CMV infection were both indicated by public TCR beta signatures. Overall study results and limits: The study found HLA-C-restricted CMV-specific TCR beta clonotypes dominating the ex vivo response. Pooled public TCR beta family frequency picked out CMV carriers with the relevant HLA.

The length of the CDR3 is 19 residues. The ends were cut back, 1 base at V and 4 bases at J, with 25 bases in the middle. Germline CDR1 and CDR2: MGHRA and YSYEKL. TCRdb analysed the reads with MiXCR anew, one entry per CDR3 protein. Of around 260,000 distinct CDR3 sequences in the sample, 9.1% were seen once. In its sample, this clonotype was seen many times. What it binds is unknown. This TCR derives from a human donor in good health (CMV status not recorded). Some clones in this sample may be carry-over from other donors' samples. Sequenced input: PBMCs. This chain uses TRBV4-1 with TRBJ1-1; no firm D call. In DNA form, the CDR3 reads TGCGCCAGCAGCCAAGGCCAAACCAGGCCAGCAAGAGCGGCCACTGAAGCTTTCTTT. Translation gives CASSQGQTRPARAATEAFF.